The entry below gives a single T cell receptor beta chain sequence along with its context. Recruitment covered roughly 22 US areas and drew participants whose ages spanned roughly 18 to 89 years. Produced via immunoSEQ multiplex PCR; TCRdb's table is partial and in-frame only. The table records around 130,000 clones, 84% of them present only once. This CDR3 is built from 14 residues. V was pared by 5 bases and J by 3 bases, with 11 bases between. Germline V gene lookup returns CDR1 LNHDA and CDR2 SQIVND (reference sequence). This entry belongs to a study of blood T cell repertoires in COVID-19. Study as a whole: T cells, B-cell-depleted T cells, or PBMCs provided the cDNA or gDNA that served as material.

The sequenced material came from PBMCs or T cells enriched from blood (not recorded which). The receptor was isolated from a middle-aged man with acute COVID-19. The chain combines TRBV19 with TRBJ1-5; TRBD1 might be the D (6 bases). The CDR3 DNA follows: TGTGCCAGTAGTTTCCAGGGGACCAATCAGCCCCAGCATTTT. Translating it yields CASSFQGTNQPQHF.